This TCR beta chain was recovered during a study of blood T cell repertoires in COVID-19. Overall study context: Acute and convalescent COVID-19 specimens originated in the United States, Italy and Spain. PBMCs, B-cell-depleted T cells, or T cells were the source of the cDNA or gDNA that made up the material.

This CDR3 has 14 residues. V lost 5 bases, J lost 7 bases, and 6 bases stayed unmatched. Germline loops: CDR1 LNHDA, CDR2 SQIVND (reference sequence). Per the authors' pipeline: Estimation of nucleated cell counts was performed using reference gene primer amplification. Sequencing was performed with immunoSEQ multiplex PCR; in TCRdb, only in-frame clones are kept and a portion is missing. The D gene and trimming were derived from the DNA, and the V and J assignments and clone size from that table. The sample lists under 350,000 clones, more than 85% occurring once. The chain carries TRBV19 and TRBJ1-4; 8 bases map to TRBD1. This TCR derives from an older man with acute or convalescent COVID-19. Sample: peripheral blood. The DNA of the CDR3 is TGTGCCAGTAGTGACCGGGACAGGTCTGAAAAACTGTTTTTT. Translated, it gives CASSDRDRSEKLFF.